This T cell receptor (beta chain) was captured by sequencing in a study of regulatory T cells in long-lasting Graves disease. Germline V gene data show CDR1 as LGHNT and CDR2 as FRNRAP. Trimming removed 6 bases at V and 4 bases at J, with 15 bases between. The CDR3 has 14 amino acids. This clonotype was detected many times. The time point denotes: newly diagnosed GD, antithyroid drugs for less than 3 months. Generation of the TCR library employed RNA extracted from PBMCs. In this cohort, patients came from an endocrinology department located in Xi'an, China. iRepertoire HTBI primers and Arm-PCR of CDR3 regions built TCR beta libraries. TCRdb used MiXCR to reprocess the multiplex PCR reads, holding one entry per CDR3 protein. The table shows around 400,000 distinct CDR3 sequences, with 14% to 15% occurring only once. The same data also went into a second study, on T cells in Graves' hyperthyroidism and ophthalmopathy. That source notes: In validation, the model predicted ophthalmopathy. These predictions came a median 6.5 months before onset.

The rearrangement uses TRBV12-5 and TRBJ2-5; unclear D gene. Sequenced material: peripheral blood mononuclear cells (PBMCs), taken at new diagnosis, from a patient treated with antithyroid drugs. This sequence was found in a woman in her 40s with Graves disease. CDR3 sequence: CASGPPGPLETQYF. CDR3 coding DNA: TGTGCTAGTGGCCCCCCAGGCCCCTTAGAGACCCAGTACTTC.